A single TCR beta chain is shown here with its context. What it binds is not known. The data belong to a study of beta chain features in type 1 diabetes. Study-wide context: Healthy donors, compared against patients, showed similar age, gender and cell yields. Overall study findings and caveats: Relative to healthy donors, patients appeared to have naive, central memory and Treg TCRB repertoires that were more similar. People with Type 1 diabetes carried modestly yet significantly shorter TCRB CDR3s in all four CD4+ subsets.

Germline V gene lookup returns CDR1 LNHNV and CDR2 YYDKDF (reference sequence). The CDR3 runs to 14 residues. Trimming took off 6 bases at V and 0 bases at J, with 10 bases between the two ends. Heparinised blood was drawn once per donor, averaging about 0.11 L. The entirety of the isolated RNA underwent reverse transcription, so expressed TCRB transcripts were sequenced. Here immunoSEQ multiplex PCR was the method, and the copy in TCRdb shows in-frame clones only, minus some. Counted here are hundreds of thousands of clones, about 32% occurring once; the ten biggest clones make up roughly 0.06%. The chain recombines TRBV15 with TRBJ2-3, with D uncertain. This clonotype was obtained from a man between 18 and 35 years old in good health. The sequencing input was naive CD4+ T cells from blood. The CDR3 is CATRGRRSTDTQYF. The DNA of the CDR3 is TGTGCCACCAGGGGTCGTCGGAGCACAGATACGCAGTATTTT.